Listed below are T cell receptor beta chains from one sample, sequenced in a study of OX40 agonist ivuxolimab in advanced cancers. Profiled with immunoSEQ multiplex PCR; TCRdb holds only in-frame clones, not every one. The data contain about 21,000 clones, 65% to 90% of them singletons. This sample comprised CD4+ or CD8+ T cells sorted from blood, obtained in a trial of the OX40 agonist ivuxolimab. The source of these receptors is an adult with an advanced solid tumor such as melanoma, head and neck, liver or kidney cancer. Both conserved end residues are part of each CDR3. A D gene is named only where the DNA matches it firmly. Expanded clones are given a class, and other clones once, few, many or no size at all.

TRBD1,NA,TRBV7-9,TRBJ2-7,CASSSGQGVQYF,TGTGCCAGCAGCTCGGGACAGGGGGTGCAGTACTTC
TRBD1,NA,TRBV28,TRBJ2-6,CASSRDSSGANVLTF,TGTGCCAGCAGCCGGGACAGCTCTGGGGCCAACGTCCTGACTTTC
NA,NA,TRBV7-9,TRBJ1-3,CASSLPGARNTIYF,TGTGCCAGCAGCCTACCCGGGGCTAGAAACACCATATATTTT
NA,NA,TRBV7-7,TRBJ2-1,CASSQIGTHEQFF,TGTGCCAGCAGCCAAATCGGGACTCACGAGCAGTTCTTC
TRBD2,NA,TRBV7-3,TRBJ2-5,CASSAGTSPTQETQYF,TGTGCCAGCAGCGCCGGGACTAGCCCAACACAAGAGACCCAGTACTTC
NA,NA,TRBV29-1,TRBJ1-2,CSVRKQGYGYTF,TGCAGCGTTAGAAAACAGGGCTATGGCTACACCTTC
NA,NA,TRBV14,TRBJ2-3,CASSQESSRFSTDTQYF,TGTGCCAGCAGCCAAGAGAGTTCCAGGTTCAGCACAGATACGCAGTATTTT
NA,NA,TRBV5-1,TRBJ2-7,CASSLDFWYEQYF,TGCGCCAGCAGCTTGGATTTCTGGTACGAGCAGTACTTC
NA,NA,TRBV27,TRBJ2-7,CASSLRGPFSYEQYF,TGTGCCAGCAGTTTGCGGGGCCCCTTCTCCTACGAGCAGTACTTC
NA,NA,TRBV30,TRBJ2-1,CAWSVKWEQFF,TGTGCCTGGAGTGTTAAGTGGGAGCAGTTCTTC
TRBD1,NA,TRBV2,TRBJ1-6,CASRPQGAGSPLHF,TGTGCCAGCAGGCCGCAGGGGGCTGGGTCACCCCTCCACTTT
NA,NA,TRBV9,TRBJ2-4,CASSPAGTAASGNIQYF,TGTGCCAGCAGCCCCGCCGGGACCGCAGCATCGGGAAACATTCAGTACTTC
TRBD2,NA,TRBV6-6,TRBJ2-3,CASLPGLATDTQYF,TGTGCCAGCCTACCGGGACTAGCGACAGATACGCAGTATTTT
NA,NA,TRBV5-6,TRBJ2-5,CASSKATGGETQYF,TGTGCCAGCAGCAAAGCGACAGGAGGGGAGACCCAGTACTTC
NA,NA,TRBV27,TRBJ2-7,CASKKRATGPKDYEQYF,TGTGCCAGCAAAAAGCGGGCCACCGGGCCGAAGGACTACGAGCAGTACTTC
NA,once,TRBV30,TRBJ1-5,CACARGVNQPQHF,TGTGCCTGTGCCCGGGGGGTGAATCAGCCCCAGCATTTT
NA,NA,TRBV18,TRBJ1-3,CASSSGGGNTIYF,TGTGCCAGCTCATCTGGGGGCGGAAACACCATATATTTT
TRBD1,NA,TRBV6-1,TRBJ1-3,CASSLGQSSGNTIYF,TGTGCCAGCAGCTTGGGACAGTCCTCTGGAAACACCATATATTTT
NA,NA,TRBV27,TRBJ1-2,CASSLVQGGFGYTF,TGTGCCAGCAGTTTAGTCCAGGGTGGATTTGGCTACACCTTC
TRBD1,NA,TRBV18,TRBJ2-1,CASSPQGAYYNEQFF,TGTGCCAGCTCACCACAGGGGGCCTACTACAATGAGCAGTTCTTC
NA,NA,TRBV10-1,TRBJ2-2,CASSDIGGQVTGELFF,TGCGCCAGCAGTGATATCGGGGGCCAAGTCACCGGGGAGCTGTTTTTT
NA,NA,TRBV9,TRBJ2-3,CASSVEGVTDTQYF,TGTGCCAGCAGCGTAGAAGGGGTAACAGATACGCAGTATTTT
TRBD2,NA,TRBV18,TRBJ2-3,CASSQMTSGTADTQYF,TGTGCCAGCTCCCAAATGACTAGCGGGACCGCAGATACGCAGTATTTT
TRBD1,NA,TRBV11-2,TRBJ2-7,CASTRDRGAYEQYF,TGTGCCAGCACCAGGGACAGAGGGGCCTACGAGCAGTACTTC
NA,NA,TRBV6-5,TRBJ1-6,CASRPTGTSPSPLHF,TGTGCCAGCAGACCGACCGGGACTTCTCCTTCACCCCTCCACTTT
NA,few,TRBV5-5,TRBJ1-2,CASSPTVKNYGYTF,TGTGCCAGCAGCCCCACGGTTAAGAACTATGGCTACACCTTC
NA,NA,TRBV19,TRBJ1-1,CASRDRMNTEAFF,TGTGCCAGTAGAGACAGGATGAACACTGAAGCTTTCTTT
TRBD2,once,TRBV10-2,TRBJ2-3,CASSTGTSGPDTQYF,TGCGCCAGCAGTACCGGGACTAGCGGTCCAGATACGCAGTATTTT
NA,NA,TRBV12-2,TRBJ1-2,CASRLEAGYGYTF,TGTGCAAGTCGCTTAGAGGCGGGGTATGGCTACACCTTC
TRBD1,NA,TRBV6-6,TRBJ1-2,CASSSGQLGYTF,TGTGCCAGCAGTTCGGGACAGTTGGGCTACACCTTC
NA,NA,TRBV30,TRBJ1-4,CAWSDPRTREKLFF,TGTGCCTGGAGTGACCCAAGGACCCGTGAAAAACTGTTTTTT
TRBD2,NA,TRBV7-7,TRBJ2-1,CASSPGLAEGNEQFF,TGTGCCAGCAGCCCGGGACTAGCGGAGGGGAATGAGCAGTTCTTC
NA,once,TRBV6-1,TRBJ2-3,CASLYGGGDTQYF,TGTGCCAGCTTGTACGGGGGCGGAGATACGCAGTATTTT
NA,NA,TRBV27,TRBJ2-7,CASSLLGGEQYF,TGTGCCAGCAGTTTATTGGGTGGCGAGCAGTACTTC
NA,NA,TRBV4-1,TRBJ2-1,CASSQHTNLYNEQFF,TGCGCCAGCAGCCAACACACCAACCTTTACAATGAGCAGTTCTTC
TRBD2,NA,TRBV7-8,TRBJ2-2,CASSLARRLAGSRTGELFF,TGTGCCAGCAGCTTAGCGAGGAGACTAGCGGGATCGAGGACCGGGGAGCTGTTTTTT
TRBD1,NA,TRBV28,TRBJ2-1,CASLEGQGARDEQFF,TGTGCCAGCCTGGAGGGACAGGGGGCGCGGGATGAGCAGTTCTTC
NA,NA,TRBV29-1,TRBJ2-2,CSVEGPQYTGELFF,TGCAGCGTTGAGGGCCCACAGTACACCGGGGAGCTGTTTTTT
NA,NA,TRBV6-5,TRBJ2-7,CASTQGYEQYF,TGTGCCAGCACCCAAGGCTACGAGCAGTACTTC